This is a list of T cell receptor beta chains from one sample in a study of CD8 T cells in ankylosing spondylitis. Using its own MiXCR run on the 5' RACE reads, TCRdb lists one record per CDR3 protein. The data contain 150,000 to 200,000 distinct CDR3 sequences, around 17% of them singletons. The sequenced sample was blood, either unsorted or a sorted T cell fraction (not recorded which). The origin of the receptors is a male donor with ankylosing spondylitis or in good health (not recorded which). CDR3s include the opening cysteine and the closing phenylalanine or tryptophan. The D gene is left open where the match is weak. Clone size is shown for a subset of rows, as once, few, many or a class of expanded clone.

>few|15|TRBJ2-1|TRBV29-1|TRBD2
TGCAGCGTCCAACTTTTCCTAGCGGCTAACAATGAGCAGTTCTTC
CSVQLFLAANNEQFF
>few|15|TRBJ2-7|TRBV14|.
TGTGCCAGCAGCCAAGTTTATGGCCCCTTAAGCCAGCAGTACTTC
CASSQVYGPLSQQYF
>few|11|TRBJ2-1|TRBV29-1|TRBD1
TGCAGCGTCGACAGGGTTAATGAGCAGTTCTTC
CSVDRVNEQFF
>few|11|TRBJ2-3|TRBV20-1|.
TGCAGTGCTATATTCAGCGATACGCAGTATTTT
CSAIFSDTQYF
>many|14|TRBJ1-5|TRBV5-1|.
TGCGCCAGCAGCAGGGACGGAATGAATCAGCCCCAGCATTTT
CASSRDGMNQPQHF
>.|13|TRBJ1-1|TRBV20-1|.
TGCAGTGCTCTCCACAATAACGGTCTAGAAGCTTTCTTT
CSALHNNGLEAFF
>.|12|TRBJ1-2|TRBV11-2|.
TGTGCCAGCAGCTTTACCGACTATGGCTACACCTTC
CASSFTDYGYTF
>.|13|TRBJ1-5|TRBV5-5|.
TGTGTCAGCAGCTTGAGGGGCAATCAGCCCCAGCATTTT
CVSSLRGNQPQHF
>.|16|TRBJ2-7|TRBV5-1|.
TGCGCCAGCAGCCCGGGTCCGCGACTAGGATCCTACGAGCAGTACTTC
CASSPGPRLGSYEQYF
>.|17|TRBJ1-1|TRBV5-8|.
TGTGCCAGCAGCTCGCGAGGGGGGGGGCTAACCCATGAAGAAGCTTTCTTT
CASSSRGGGLTHEEAFF
>.|12|TRBJ2-7|TRBV10-3|TRBD1
TGTGCCACTGCGACAGGGAACTACGAGCAGTACTTC
CATATGNYEQYF
>.|15|TRBJ2-3|TRBV24-1|.
TGTGCCACCAGTGACTCCCGACGGAGTACGGATACGCAGTATTTT
CATSDSRRSTDTQYF
>many|14|TRBJ2-1|TRBV5-1|.
TGCGCCAGCAGCTACCCGGTGGGGGGCGATGAGCAGTTCTTC
CASSYPVGGDEQFF
>.|16|TRBJ2-3|TRBV7-9|.
TGTGCCAGCAGCTTAGCGGTCGGTAGCGGCACAGATACGCAGTATTTT
CASSLAVGSGTDTQYF
>many|13|TRBJ2-7|TRBV20-1|TRBD1
TGCAGTGCGCAGGACAGGAGCTCCTACGAGCAGTACTTC
CSAQDRSSYEQYF
>many|12|TRBJ2-1|TRBV29-1|TRBD2
TGCAGCTCGGGACTAGCGGGCGATGAGCAGTTCTTC
CSSGLAGDEQFF
>many|15|TRBJ1-5|TRBV5-1|.
TGCGCCAGCAGCTTGGGGCAGGGCGCGAGTCAGCCCCAGCATTTT
CASSLGQGASQPQHF
>.|15|TRBJ2-1|TRBV5-4|TRBD2
TGTGCCAGCAGAGTACTAGCGGCTGTTTACAATGAGCAGTTCTTC
CASRVLAAVYNEQFF
>few|15|TRBJ1-5|TRBV19|.
.
CASSSGRVSNQPQHF
>many|15|TRBJ1-5|TRBV27|.
TGTGCCAGCACTTCCCGGGTCGGTAGCAATCAGCCCCAGCATTTT
CASTSRVGSNQPQHF
>few|11|TRBJ1-5|TRBV12-5|.
TGTGCTAGTGGCCCCTACCAGCCCCAGCATTTT
CASGPYQPQHF
>many|16|TRBJ1-1|TRBV5-1|.
TGCGCCAGCAGCTTTCAGGGCAGGAGGTTGAACACTGAAGCTTTCTTT
CASSFQGRRLNTEAFF
>many|12|TRBJ2-4|TRBV6-6|.
TGTGCCAGCGGGACGAACCGGGACATTCAGTACTTC
CASGTNRDIQYF
>.|12|TRBJ2-7|TRBV3-1|.
TGTGCCAGCCGGCGAAACCCGTACGAGCAGTACTTC
CASRRNPYEQYF
>many|15|TRBJ1-1|TRBV5-1|.
TGCGCCAGCAGCTACGATCATGCAGGGAACACTGAAGCTTTCTTT
CASSYDHAGNTEAFF
>.|12|TRBJ2-1|TRBV18|.
TGTGCCAGCTCACCAGGGGTAAGTGAGCAGTTCTTC
CASSPGVSEQFF
>.|16|TRBJ2-1|TRBV5-1|TRBD2
TGCGCCAGCAGCTTGGGACTAGCGGGAGGGTACAATGAGCAGTTCTTC
CASSLGLAGGYNEQFF
>many|13|TRBJ2-1|TRBV5-6|TRBD2
TGTGCCAGCAGCCTTCCCGGGGGGAATGAGCAGTTCTTC
CASSLPGGNEQFF
>many|14|TRBJ2-7|TRBV5-1|.
TGCGCCAGCAGCTTGGCCCGGCAGGGAAGCGAGCAGTACTTC
CASSLARQGSEQYF
>few|16|TRBJ2-3|TRBV5-1|.
TGCGCCAGCACCGGGCTAGCCTCGGCTAGCACAGATACGCAGTATTTT
CASTGLASASTDTQYF
>many|12|TRBJ1-1|TRBV20-1|.
TGCAGTGGATACGGGTTGAACACTGAAGCTTTCTTT
CSGYGLNTEAFF
>many|13|TRBJ1-5|TRBV30|.
TGTGCCTGGAGTGTAGGGGGCAATCAGCCCCAGCATTTT
CAWSVGGNQPQHF
>many|15|TRBJ2-5|TRBV10-3|TRBD2
TGTGCCATCGGACTAGCGGGAGGGGTGGAAGAGACCCAGTACTTC
CAIGLAGGVEETQYF
>.|15|TRBJ2-2|TRBV4-1|.
TGCGCCAGCAGCCCAGCGGTTGGGCGGACCGGGGAGCTGTTTTTT
CASSPAVGRTGELFF
>few|17|TRBJ2-3|TRBV11-3|TRBD1
TGTGCCAGCAGGGGACAGGGGGCCCGTTCTAGCACAGATACGCAGTATTTT
CASRGQGARSSTDTQYF
>many|15|TRBJ1-2|TRBV2|.
TGTGCCAGCAGTGAATCAGCCAGGGACGACTATGGCTACACCTTC
CASSESARDDYGYTF
>few|16|TRBJ2-1|TRBV2|.
TGTGCCAGCAGTGAGGTTCGCCCCGAACATAGTGATGAGCAGTTCTTC
CASSEVRPEHSDEQFF
>few|16|TRBJ2-1|TRBV2|TRBD2
TGTGCCAGCAGTGAATTCGGGCGGGAGGTTTACAATGAGCAGTTCTTC
CASSEFGREVYNEQFF
>.|14|TRBJ2-2|TRBV5-1|.
TGCGCCAGCAGCTTGGTGGGAGCCACCGGGGAGCTGTTTTTT
CASSLVGATGELFF
>many|14|TRBJ2-1|TRBV20-1|TRBD2
TGCAGTGCTCCCGGGACTAGCGTCTACAATGAGCAGTTCTTC
CSAPGTSVYNEQFF
>.|15|TRBJ2-1|TRBV6-1|TRBD2
TGTGCCAGCAGGGAGAATAGCGGGTCCTACAATGAGCAGTTCTTC
CASRENSGSYNEQFF
>many|17|TRBJ2-5|TRBV4-1|TRBD2
TGCGCCAGCAGCCAAGTAGGTCCAGCGGGGTACCAAGAGACCCAGTACTTC
CASSQVGPAGYQETQYF
>many|14|TRBJ1-5|TRBV27|.
TGTGCCAGCAGTTTATCGGCAGGTTTCCAGCCCCAGCATTTT
CASSLSAGFQPQHF
>few|14|TRBJ2-1|TRBV7-9|.
TGTGCCAGCAGCTTAGTAGGCGGAGGCGAGGAGCAGTTCTTC
CASSLVGGGEEQFF
>many|13|TRBJ2-1|TRBV20-1|.
TGCAGTGCTAGGGAGGGGTTCTACAATGAGCAGTTCTTC
CSAREGFYNEQFF
>few|12|TRBJ2-1|TRBV28|.
TGTGCCAGCAGTTTTGGGTCCCTTGAGCAGTTCTTC
CASSFGSLEQFF
>many|13|TRBJ2-4|TRBV29-1|.
TGCAGCGTTGAGGTCATAGCCAAAAACATTCAGTACTTC
CSVEVIAKNIQYF
>many|14|TRBJ1-2|TRBV20-1|TRBD1
TGCAGTGCTAGGGGTTTGACAGGGAACTATGGCTACACCTTC
CSARGLTGNYGYTF
>.|13|TRBJ2-3|TRBV11-1|.
TGTGCCAGCAGCTTAGTTGTTGGAGTGGTGTCTTATTTT
CASSLVVGVVSYF
>few|13|TRBJ1-2|TRBV3-1|.
TGTGCCAGCAGCCAAGATGGTCTAAGGGGCTACACCTTC
CASSQDGLRGYTF
>once|13|TRBJ2-7|TRBV20-1|TRBD2
TGCAGTGCTAGCCCGTTCTCGGGGGGCGAGCAGTACTTC
CSASPFSGGEQYF
>.|18|TRBJ2-7|TRBV20-1|.
TGCAGTGCTAGAGATCATCGGCAGGGGCGGAGAAAATTCTACGAGCAGTACTTC
CSARDHRQGRRKFYEQYF
>many|16|TRBJ2-3|TRBV7-6|.
TGTGCCAGCAGCCCATGGGACGCCGCTAGCACAGATACGCAGTATTTT
CASSPWDAASTDTQYF
>medium-sized|13|TRBJ2-1|TRBV24-1|.
TGTGCCACCAGTTTCGAGACAGGTAATGAGCAGTTCTTC
CATSFETGNEQFF
>.|16|TRBJ1-2|TRBV12-3/TRBV12-4|TRBD1
TGTGCCAGCAGTCCCTATACAGGGGGCGATAACTATGGCTACACCTTC
CASSPYTGGDNYGYTF
>many|14|TRBJ2-2|TRBV20-1|.
TGCAGTGCTGGGCTCGGGGAGGCCACCGGGGAGCTGTTTTTT
CSAGLGEATGELFF
>many|15|TRBJ2-1|TRBV30|.
TGTGCCTGGAGCGCGGGACTGATAAACTACAATGAGCAGTTCTTC
CAWSAGLINYNEQFF
>many|15|TRBJ2-7|TRBV5-1|.
TGCGCCAGCAGCTTGGATGGGGTAACCTCCTACGAGCAGTACTTC
CASSLDGVTSYEQYF
>many|11|TRBJ1-2|TRBV2|.
TGTGCCAGCAGTCCCGAAAGGGGCTACACCTTC
CASSPERGYTF